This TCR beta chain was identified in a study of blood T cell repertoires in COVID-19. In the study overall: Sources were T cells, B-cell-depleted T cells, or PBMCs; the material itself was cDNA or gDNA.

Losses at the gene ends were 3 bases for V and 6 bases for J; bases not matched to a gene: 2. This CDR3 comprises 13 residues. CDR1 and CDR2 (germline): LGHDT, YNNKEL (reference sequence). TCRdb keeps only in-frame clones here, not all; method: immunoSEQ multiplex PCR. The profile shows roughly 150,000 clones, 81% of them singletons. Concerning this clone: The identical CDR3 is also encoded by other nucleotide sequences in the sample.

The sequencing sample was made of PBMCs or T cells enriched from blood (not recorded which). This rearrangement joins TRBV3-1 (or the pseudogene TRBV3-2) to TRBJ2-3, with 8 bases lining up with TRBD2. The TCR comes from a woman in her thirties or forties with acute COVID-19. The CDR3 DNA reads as TGTGCCAGCAGCCAGGGACTAGGCGATACGCAGTATTTT. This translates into CASSQGLGDTQYF.